A single sample gave rise to the 13 T cell receptor beta chains below, sequenced in a study of blood T cell repertoires in COVID-19. The table came from immunoSEQ multiplex PCR; TCRdb's copy has only in-frame clones and leaves some out. Among under 200,000 clones listed, roughly 84% were seen once. The sequencing input was PBMCs or T cells enriched from blood (not recorded which). The receptors derive from a woman aged 45-65 years who had recovered from COVID-19.

The chain couples TRBV16 to TRBJ1-5, with 8 bases identical to TRBD1. V trimming: 6 bases; J trimming: 7 bases; junction bases outside the gene matches: 8. The CDR3 length is 14 residues. Germline V CDR1 and CDR2: KGHSY, FQNENV. The CDR3 loop is CASSRSGGRQPQHF. In DNA, the CDR3 is TGTGCCAGCAGTCGGTCAGGGGGCCGGCAGCCCCAGCATTTT.

The gene calls are TRBV5-5 and TRBJ1-2, with D hard to call. This CDR3 spans 15 amino acids. Germline V gene data show CDR1 as SGHKS and CDR2 as YYEKEE (reference sequence). Trimming removed 0 bases at V and 4 bases at J, with 13 bases between. The CDR3 is CASSLAAGTVYGYTF. The CDR3 nucleotides are TGTGCCAGCAGCTTGGCGGCAGGTACGGTCTATGGCTACACCTTC.

This clone was counted between two and nine times. The gene calls are TRBV5-4 and TRBJ1-1, with TRBD1 matching 9 bases. The germline gives CDR1 SGHNT, CDR2 YYREEE (reference sequence). This CDR3 has 15 residues. With 0 bases clipped from V and 1 base from J, the junction kept 1 base outside the gene matches. CDR3 DNA sequence: TGTGCCAGCAGCTTGGGGGACAGGGAGAACACTGAAGCTTTCTTT. This codes for CASSLGDRENTEAFF. Full variable domain (remainder filled in from reference TRBV5-4 and TRBJ1-1): ETGVTQSPTHLIKTRGQQVTLRCSSQSGHNTVSWYQQALGQGPQFIFQYYREEENGRGNFPPRFSGLQFPNYSSELNVNALELDDSALYLCASSLGDRENTEAFFGQGTRLTVV.

The chain is built from TRBV27 and TRBJ2-2, with TRBD1 matching over 8 bases. The J segment lost 8 bases and the V segment lost 4 bases, leaving 6 bases of the junction unmatched. Germline V gene lookup returns CDR1 MNHEY and CDR2 SMNVEV (reference sequence). This CDR3 comprises 14 residues. The CDR3 DNA reads as TGTGCCAGCAGTTGGGCGCAGGGGGCAGGGGAGCTGTTTTTT. Translation gives CASSWAQGAGELFF.

The genes are TRBV23-1 and TRBJ2-5; 10 nucleotides match TRBD2. TRBV23-1 falls under the ORF class, with uncertain function. This CDR3 contains 17 residues. V lost 0 bases and J lost 6; bases outside the gene matches: 10. The CDR3 nucleotides are TGCGCCAGCAGTCAATCTTGGTCAGCGGGAGGGATACAGACCCAGTACTTC. It encodes CASSQSWSAGGIQTQYF.

This clone appeared a single time. This chain links TRBV5-4 with TRBJ1-3; no definite D call. This CDR3 spans 15 amino acids. V lost 0 bases and J lost 0, with 7 bases in between. Germline V gives CDR1 SGHNT, CDR2 YYREEE (reference sequence). The CDR3 protein is CASSLDGNSGNTIYF. The CDR3 region has the DNA TGTGCCAGCAGCTTGGACGGGAACTCTGGAAACACCATATATTTT. Using reference TRBV5-4 and TRBJ1-3 for the parts outside the CDR3, the full variable domain is ETGVTQSPTHLIKTRGQQVTLRCSSQSGHNTVSWYQQALGQGPQFIFQYYREEENGRGNFPPRFSGLQFPNYSSELNVNALELDDSALYLCASSLDGNSGNTIYFGEGSWLTVV.

This clone showed up just a few times. This sequence joins TRBV2 and TRBJ1-1; 9 bases agree with TRBD1. Looked up from germline, CDR1 is SNHLY and CDR2 is FYNNEI. The CDR3 is 14 residues long. J gave up 4 bases and V 6 bases, and 6 bases lay outside the gene matches. CDR3 loop: CASSRQTGGTEAFF. As DNA, the CDR3 is TGTGCCAGCAGCCGACAGACAGGGGGCACTGAAGCTTTCTTT. Looking up the rest from reference TRBV2 and TRBJ1-1 gives the full variable domain: EPEVTQTPSHQVTQMGQEVILRCVPISNHLYFYWYRQILGQKVEFLVSFYNNEISEKSEIFDDQFSVERPDGSNFTLKIRSTKLEDSAMYFCASSRQTGGTEAFFGQGTRLTVV.

The chain couples TRBV7-2 to TRBJ1-4; 8 bases map to TRBD1. Germline CDR1 SGHTA, CDR2 FQGNSA. V lost 5 bases, J lost 3 bases, and 5 bases stayed unmatched. CDR3 length: 15 amino acids. The CDR3 reads CASSRLTGANEKLFF. In nucleotides, the CDR3 is TGTGCCAGCAGCCGTTTGACAGGGGCTAATGAAAAACTGTTTTTT.

This clone appeared once. This sequence joins TRBV19 and TRBJ1-1, with 7 nucleotides matching TRBD1. Germline assignment: CDR1 LNHDA and CDR2 SQIVND (reference sequence). Trimming removed 4 bases from V and 3 bases from J; junction bases left unmatched: 11. This CDR3 contains 16 residues. In DNA form, the CDR3 reads TGTGCCAGTAGTAGCCGGGACAGTTTGCTAGACACTGAAGCTTTCTTT. Amino acids: CASSSRDSLLDTEAFF.

The chain carries TRBV5-1 and TRBJ1-4; tentative D call: TRBD1 (5 bases). The CDR3 runs to 15 residues. Per the germline V gene, CDR1 is SGHRS and CDR2 is YFSETQ. The V gene lost 0 bases and the J gene lost 5 bases, with 11 bases spanning the gap. CDR3 residues: CASSLARGKNEKLFF. The CDR3 nucleotides read TGCGCCAGCAGCTTGGCAAGGGGAAAAAATGAAAAACTGTTTTTT.

V usage is TRBV5-1 and J usage is TRBJ1-2, with TRBD1 matching over 9 bases. Germline loops: CDR1 SGHRS, CDR2 YFSETQ. V trimming: 3 bases; J trimming: 4 bases; junction bases outside the gene matches: 7. CDR3 size: 15 residues. The CDR3 loop is CASSSGGTGLYGYTF. As DNA, the CDR3 is TGCGCCAGCAGCTCGGGCGGGACAGGGCTCTATGGCTACACCTTC.

This chain joins TRBV7-2 and TRBJ1-2; no clear D. The CDR3 is made up of 12 amino acids. V dropped 5 bases and J dropped 8 bases, with 12 bases sitting between them. Germline CDR1 and CDR2: SGHTA and FQGNSA. CDR3 loop: CASSRSKEGYTF. CDR3 nucleotides: TGTGCCAGCAGCCGATCAAAGGAGGGCTACACCTTC.

This chain links TRBV7-9 with TRBJ1-1; a weak D match, TRBD1 (5 bases). Trimming took off 8 bases at V and 3 bases at J, with 13 bases between the two ends. The CDR3 runs to 13 residues. Per germline, CDR1 SEHNR and CDR2 FQNEAQ (reference sequence). The CDR3 DNA sequence: TGTGCCAGCGCTGAAGGGGAATACACTGAAGCTTTCTTT. It yields the protein CASAEGEYTEAFF.